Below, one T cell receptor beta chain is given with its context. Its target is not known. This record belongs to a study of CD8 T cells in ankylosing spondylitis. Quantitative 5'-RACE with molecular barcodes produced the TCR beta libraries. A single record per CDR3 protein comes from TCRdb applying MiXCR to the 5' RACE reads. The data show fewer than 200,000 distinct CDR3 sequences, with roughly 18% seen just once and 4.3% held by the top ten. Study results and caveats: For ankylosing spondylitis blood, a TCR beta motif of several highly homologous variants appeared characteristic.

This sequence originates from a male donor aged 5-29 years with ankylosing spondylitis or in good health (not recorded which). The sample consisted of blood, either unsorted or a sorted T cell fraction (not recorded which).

DNA for the CDR3: TGTGCCAGCAGCTTCCAGGGTTTAGAGACCCAGTACTTC. This encodes CASSFQGLETQYF. The chain has TRBV7-2 and TRBJ2-5, with a tentative D call TRBD1 (5 bases). The CDR3 extends over 13 amino acids. CDR1 SGHTA and CDR2 FQGNSA come from the germline V gene. Trimming stripped 3 bases from V and 4 bases from J, with 9 bases between.